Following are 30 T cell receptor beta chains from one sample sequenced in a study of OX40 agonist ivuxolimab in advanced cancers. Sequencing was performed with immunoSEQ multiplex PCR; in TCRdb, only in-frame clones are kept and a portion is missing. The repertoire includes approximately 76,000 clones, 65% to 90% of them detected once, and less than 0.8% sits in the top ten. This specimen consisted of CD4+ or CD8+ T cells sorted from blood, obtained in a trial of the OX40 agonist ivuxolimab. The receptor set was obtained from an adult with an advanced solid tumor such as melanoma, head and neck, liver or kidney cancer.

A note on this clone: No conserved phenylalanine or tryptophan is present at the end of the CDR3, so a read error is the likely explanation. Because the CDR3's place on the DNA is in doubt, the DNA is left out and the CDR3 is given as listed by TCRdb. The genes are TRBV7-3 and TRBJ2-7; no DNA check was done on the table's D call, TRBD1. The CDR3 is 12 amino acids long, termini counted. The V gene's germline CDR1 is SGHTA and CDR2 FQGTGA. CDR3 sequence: CASSMFIGDTTP.

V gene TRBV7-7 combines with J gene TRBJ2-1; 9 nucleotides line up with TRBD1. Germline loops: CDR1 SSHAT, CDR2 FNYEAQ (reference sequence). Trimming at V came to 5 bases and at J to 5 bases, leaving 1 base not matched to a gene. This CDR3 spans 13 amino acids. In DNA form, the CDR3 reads TGTGCCAGCAGCCGGGACAGGGACAATGAGCAGTTCTTC. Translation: CASSRDRDNEQFF.

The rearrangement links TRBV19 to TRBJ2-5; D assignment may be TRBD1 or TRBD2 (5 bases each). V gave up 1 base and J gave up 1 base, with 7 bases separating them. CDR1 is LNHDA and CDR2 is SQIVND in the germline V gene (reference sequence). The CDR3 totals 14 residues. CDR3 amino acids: CASSIGGSQETQYF. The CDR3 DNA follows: TGTGCCAGTAGTATAGGGGGGAGCCAAGAGACCCAGTACTTC.

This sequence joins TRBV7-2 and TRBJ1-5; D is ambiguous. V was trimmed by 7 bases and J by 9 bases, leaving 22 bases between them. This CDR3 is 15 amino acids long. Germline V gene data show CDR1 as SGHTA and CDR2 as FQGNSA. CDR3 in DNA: TGTGCCAGCAAACGGGAGGGCAGCCCGGGGTTGCCCCAGCATTTT. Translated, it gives CASKREGSPGLPQHF. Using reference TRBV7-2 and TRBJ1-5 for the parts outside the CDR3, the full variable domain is GAGVSQSPSNKVTEKGKDVELRCDPISGHTALYWYRQSLGQGLEFLIYFQGNSAPDKSGLPSDRFSAERTGGSVSTLTIQRTQQEDSAVYLCASKREGSPGLPQHFGDGTRLSIL.

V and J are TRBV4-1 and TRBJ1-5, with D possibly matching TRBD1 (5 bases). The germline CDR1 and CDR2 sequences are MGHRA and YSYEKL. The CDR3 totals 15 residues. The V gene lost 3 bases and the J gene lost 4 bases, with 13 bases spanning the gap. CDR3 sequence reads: CASSQITGGNQPQHF. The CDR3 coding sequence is TGCGCCAGCAGCCAGATTACGGGGGGGAATCAGCCCCAGCATTTT.

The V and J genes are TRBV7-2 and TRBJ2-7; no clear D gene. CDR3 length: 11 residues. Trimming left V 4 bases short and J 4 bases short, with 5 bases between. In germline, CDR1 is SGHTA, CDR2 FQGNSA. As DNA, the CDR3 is TGTGCCAGCAGCTCTAGATACGAGCAGTACTTC. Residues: CASSSRYEQYF.

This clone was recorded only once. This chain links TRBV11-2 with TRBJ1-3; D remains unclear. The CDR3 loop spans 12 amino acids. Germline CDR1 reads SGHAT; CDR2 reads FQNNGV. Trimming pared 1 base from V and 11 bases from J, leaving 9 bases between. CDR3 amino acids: CASSLVPGAIYF. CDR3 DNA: TGTGCCAGCAGCTTAGTCCCCGGGGCCATATATTTT.

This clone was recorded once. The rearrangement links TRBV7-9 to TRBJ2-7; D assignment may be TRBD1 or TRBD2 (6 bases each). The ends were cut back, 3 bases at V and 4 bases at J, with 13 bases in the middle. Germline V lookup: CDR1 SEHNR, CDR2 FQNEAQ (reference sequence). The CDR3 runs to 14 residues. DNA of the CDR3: TGTGCCAGCAGCTTGGGGGGCCCGGGGTACGAGCAGTACTTC. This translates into CASSLGGPGYEQYF.

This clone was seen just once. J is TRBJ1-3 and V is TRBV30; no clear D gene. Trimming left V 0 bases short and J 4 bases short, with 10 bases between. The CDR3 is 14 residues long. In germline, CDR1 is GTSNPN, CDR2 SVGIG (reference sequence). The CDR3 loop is CAWSVPGWGNTIYF. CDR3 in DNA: TGTGCCTGGAGTGTACCGGGGTGGGGAAACACCATATATTTT.

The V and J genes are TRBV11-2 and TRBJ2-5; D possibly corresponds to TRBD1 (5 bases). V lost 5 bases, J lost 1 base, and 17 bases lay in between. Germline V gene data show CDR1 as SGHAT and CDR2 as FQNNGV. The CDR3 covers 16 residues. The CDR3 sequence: CASSINPTASQETQYF. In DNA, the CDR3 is TGTGCCAGCAGCATAAATCCGACAGCGAGCCAAGAGACCCAGTACTTC. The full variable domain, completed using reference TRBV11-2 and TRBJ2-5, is EAGVAQSPRYKIIEKRQSVAFWCNPISGHATLYWYQQILGQGPKLLIQFQNNGVVDDSQLPKDRFSAERLKGVDSTLKIQPAKLEDSAVYLCASSINPTASQETQYFGPGTRLLVL.

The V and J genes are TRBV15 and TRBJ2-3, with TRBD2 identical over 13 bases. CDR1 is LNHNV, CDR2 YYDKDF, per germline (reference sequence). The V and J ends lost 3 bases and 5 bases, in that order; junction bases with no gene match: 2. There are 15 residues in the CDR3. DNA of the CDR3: TGTGCCACCAGCAGGGGGACTAGCGGGGTAGATACGCAGTATTTT. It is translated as CATSRGTSGVDTQYF.

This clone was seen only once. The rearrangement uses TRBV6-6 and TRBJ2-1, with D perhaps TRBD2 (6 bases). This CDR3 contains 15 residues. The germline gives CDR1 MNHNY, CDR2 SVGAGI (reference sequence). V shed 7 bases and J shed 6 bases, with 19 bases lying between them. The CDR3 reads CASTPGVGISNEQFF. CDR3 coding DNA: TGTGCCAGCACCCCGGGAGTTGGGATCTCCAATGAGCAGTTCTTC.

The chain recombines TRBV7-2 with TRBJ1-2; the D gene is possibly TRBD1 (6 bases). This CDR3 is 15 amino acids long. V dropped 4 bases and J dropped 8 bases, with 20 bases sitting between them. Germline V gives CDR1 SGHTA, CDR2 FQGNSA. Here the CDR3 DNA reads TGTGCCAGCAGCTATGGGGCAGAAAGGGGGTACGGCTACACCTTC. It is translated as CASSYGAERGYGYTF.

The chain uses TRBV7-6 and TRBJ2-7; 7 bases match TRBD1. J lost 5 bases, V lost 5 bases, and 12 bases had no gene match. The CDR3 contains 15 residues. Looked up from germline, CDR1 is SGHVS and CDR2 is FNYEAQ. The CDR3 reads CASSLTLPGTDEQYF. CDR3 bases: TGTGCCAGCAGCCTAACCCTACCCGGGACAGACGAGCAGTACTTC.

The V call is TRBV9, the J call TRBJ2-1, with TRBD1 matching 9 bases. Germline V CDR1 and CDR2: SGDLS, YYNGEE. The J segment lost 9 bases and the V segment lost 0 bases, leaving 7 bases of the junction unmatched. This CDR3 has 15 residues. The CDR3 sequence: CASSVEGQGMGEQFF. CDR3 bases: TGTGCCAGCAGCGTAGAAGGACAGGGGATGGGTGAGCAGTTCTTC.

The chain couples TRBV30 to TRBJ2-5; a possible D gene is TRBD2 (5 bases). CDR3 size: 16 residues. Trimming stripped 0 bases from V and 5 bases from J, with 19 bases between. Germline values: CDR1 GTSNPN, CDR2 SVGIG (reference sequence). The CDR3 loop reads CAWSVRGAREGETQYF. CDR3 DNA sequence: TGTGCCTGGAGTGTACGAGGAGCCCGGGAAGGCGAGACCCAGTACTTC.

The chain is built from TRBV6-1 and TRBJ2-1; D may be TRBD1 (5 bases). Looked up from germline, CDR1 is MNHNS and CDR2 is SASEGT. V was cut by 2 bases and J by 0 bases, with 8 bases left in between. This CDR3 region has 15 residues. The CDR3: CASSEQGSSYNEQFF. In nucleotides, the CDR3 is TGTGCCAGCAGTGAACAGGGAAGCTCCTACAATGAGCAGTTCTTC.

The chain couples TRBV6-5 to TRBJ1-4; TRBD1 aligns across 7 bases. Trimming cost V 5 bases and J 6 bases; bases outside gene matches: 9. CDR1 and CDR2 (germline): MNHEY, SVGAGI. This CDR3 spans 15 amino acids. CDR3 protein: CASSRQTGSHEKLFF. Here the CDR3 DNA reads TGTGCCAGCAGTCGCCAGACAGGGTCCCATGAAAAACTGTTTTTT.

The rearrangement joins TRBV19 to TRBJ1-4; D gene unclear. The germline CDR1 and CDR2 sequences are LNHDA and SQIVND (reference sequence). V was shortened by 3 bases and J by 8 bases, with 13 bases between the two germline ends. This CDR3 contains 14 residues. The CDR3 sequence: CASSMPGLVEKLFF. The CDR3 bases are TGTGCCAGTAGTATGCCGGGCCTCGTCGAAAAACTGTTTTTT.

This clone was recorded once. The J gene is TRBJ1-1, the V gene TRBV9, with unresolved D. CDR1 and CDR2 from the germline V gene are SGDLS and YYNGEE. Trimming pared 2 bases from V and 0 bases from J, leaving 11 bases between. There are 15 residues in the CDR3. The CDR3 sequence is CASSVRVPMNTEAFF. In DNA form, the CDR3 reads TGTGCCAGCAGCGTCCGGGTTCCCATGAACACTGAAGCTTTCTTT. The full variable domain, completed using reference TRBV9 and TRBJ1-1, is DSGVTQTPKHLITATGQRVTLRCSPRSGDLSVYWYQQSLDQGLQFLIQYYNGEERAKGNILERFSAQQFPDLHSELNLSSLELGDSALYFCASSVRVPMNTEAFFGQGTRLTVV.

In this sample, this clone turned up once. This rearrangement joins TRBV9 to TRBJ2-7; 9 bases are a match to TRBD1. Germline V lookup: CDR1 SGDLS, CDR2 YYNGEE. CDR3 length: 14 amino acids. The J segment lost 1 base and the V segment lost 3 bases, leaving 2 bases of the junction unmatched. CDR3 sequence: CASSEQGASYEQYF. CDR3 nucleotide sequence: TGTGCCAGCAGCGAACAGGGGGCTTCCTACGAGCAGTACTTC.

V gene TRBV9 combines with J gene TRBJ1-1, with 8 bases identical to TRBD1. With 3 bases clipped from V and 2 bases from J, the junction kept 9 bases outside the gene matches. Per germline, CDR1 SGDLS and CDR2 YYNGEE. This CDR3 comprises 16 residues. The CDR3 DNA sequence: TGTGCCAGCAGCGCATTTCGGACAGGGAGCAACACTGAAGCTTTCTTT. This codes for CASSAFRTGSNTEAFF.

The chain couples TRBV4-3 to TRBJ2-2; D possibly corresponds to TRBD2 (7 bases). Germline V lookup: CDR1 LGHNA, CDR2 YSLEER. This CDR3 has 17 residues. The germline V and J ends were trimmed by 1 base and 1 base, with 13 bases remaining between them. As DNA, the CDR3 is TGCGCCAGCAGCCAAGTGAGGGGGGGCCTGAACACCGGGGAGCTGTTTTTT. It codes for CASSQVRGGLNTGELFF.

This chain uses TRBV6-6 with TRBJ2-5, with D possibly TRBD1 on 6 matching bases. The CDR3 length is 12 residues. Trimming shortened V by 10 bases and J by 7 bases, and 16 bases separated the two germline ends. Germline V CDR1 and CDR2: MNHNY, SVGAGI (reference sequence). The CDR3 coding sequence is TGTGCCACCTATGGGGGCCAGGGGACCCAGTACTTC. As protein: CATYGGQGTQYF.

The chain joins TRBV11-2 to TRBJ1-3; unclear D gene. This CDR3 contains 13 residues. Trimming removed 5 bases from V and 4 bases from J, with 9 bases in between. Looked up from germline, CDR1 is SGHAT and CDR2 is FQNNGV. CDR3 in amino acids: CASSASRGNTIYF. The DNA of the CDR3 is TGTGCCAGCAGCGCATCTCGGGGAAACACCATATATTTT. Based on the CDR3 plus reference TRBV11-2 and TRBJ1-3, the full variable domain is EAGVAQSPRYKIIEKRQSVAFWCNPISGHATLYWYQQILGQGPKLLIQFQNNGVVDDSQLPKDRFSAERLKGVDSTLKIQPAKLEDSAVYLCASSASRGNTIYFGEGSWLTVV.

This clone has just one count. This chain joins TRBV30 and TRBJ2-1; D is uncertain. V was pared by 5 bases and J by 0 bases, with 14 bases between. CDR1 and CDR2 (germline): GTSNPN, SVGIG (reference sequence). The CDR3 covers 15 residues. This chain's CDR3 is CAWLPSPSSYNEQFF. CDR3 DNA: TGTGCCTGGCTTCCGAGCCCGAGCTCCTACAATGAGCAGTTCTTC.

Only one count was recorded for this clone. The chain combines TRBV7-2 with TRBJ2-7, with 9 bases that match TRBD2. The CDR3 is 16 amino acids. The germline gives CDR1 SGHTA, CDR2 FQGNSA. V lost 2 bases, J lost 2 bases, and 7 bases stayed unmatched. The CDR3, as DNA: TGTGCCAGCAGCTTAACTAGCGGGCCTGGCACCTACGAGCAGTACTTC. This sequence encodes CASSLTSGPGTYEQYF.

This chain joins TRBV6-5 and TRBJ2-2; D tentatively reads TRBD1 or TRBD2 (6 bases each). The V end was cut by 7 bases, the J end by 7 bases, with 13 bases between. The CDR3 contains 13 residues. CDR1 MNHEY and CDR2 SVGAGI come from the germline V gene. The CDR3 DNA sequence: TGTGCCAGCAATCCGGGGGCGGGCGGGGAGCTGTTTTTT. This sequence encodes CASNPGAGGELFF.

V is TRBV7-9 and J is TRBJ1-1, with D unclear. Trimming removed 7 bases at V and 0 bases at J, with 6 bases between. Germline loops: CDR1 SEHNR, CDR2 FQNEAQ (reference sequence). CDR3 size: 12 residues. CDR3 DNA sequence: TGTGCCAGCATCCCGGTGAACACTGAAGCTTTCTTT. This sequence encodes CASIPVNTEAFF.

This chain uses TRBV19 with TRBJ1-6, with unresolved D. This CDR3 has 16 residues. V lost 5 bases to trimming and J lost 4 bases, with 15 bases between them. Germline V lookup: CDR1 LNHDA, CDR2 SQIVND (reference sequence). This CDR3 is CASSPSLGFYNSPLHF. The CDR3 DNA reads TGTGCCAGTAGTCCGTCCTTGGGATTTTATAATTCACCCCTCCACTTT.